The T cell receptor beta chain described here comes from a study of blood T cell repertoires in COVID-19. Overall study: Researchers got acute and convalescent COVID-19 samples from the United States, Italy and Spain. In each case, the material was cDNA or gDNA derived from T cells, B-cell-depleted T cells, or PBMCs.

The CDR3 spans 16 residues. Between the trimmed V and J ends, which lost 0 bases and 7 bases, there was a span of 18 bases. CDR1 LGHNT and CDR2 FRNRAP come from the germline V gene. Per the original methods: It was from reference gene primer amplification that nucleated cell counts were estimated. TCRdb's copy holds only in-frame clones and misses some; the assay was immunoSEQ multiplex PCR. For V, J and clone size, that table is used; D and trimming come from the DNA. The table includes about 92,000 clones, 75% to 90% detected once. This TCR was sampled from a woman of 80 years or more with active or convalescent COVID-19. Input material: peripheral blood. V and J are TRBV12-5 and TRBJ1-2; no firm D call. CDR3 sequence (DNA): TGTGCTAGTGGTTTGGTACCTTCCGAATTGGGCTCTGGCTACACCTTC. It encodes CASGLVPSELGSGYTF.